The clone carrying this T cell receptor beta chain is medium-sized by share. Its antigen is not known. CDR3 length: 11 residues. From germline, CDR1 is DFQATT and CDR2 SNEGSKA (reference sequence). With 7 bases removed from V and 2 bases from J, the gap between germline ends came to 8 bases. This record belongs to a study of type 1 regulatory T cells. Overall study: T-allo10 is an in vitro-generated, Tr1-enriched CD4 T cell product specific for alloantigen.

TCRdb itself ran the reads through MiXCR, one entry per CDR3 protein. The sample records around 23,000 distinct CDR3 sequences, around 43% being singletons. This sequence was found in a human donor in good health. The V and J genes are TRBV20-1 and TRBJ2-5; D unresolved. Sequencing was performed on cultured T cells, either the whole culture or a sorted T cell fraction (not recorded which). CDR3 protein: CSGGEQETQYF. CDR3 nucleotides: TGCAGTGGAGGAGAACAAGAGACCCAGTACTTC.